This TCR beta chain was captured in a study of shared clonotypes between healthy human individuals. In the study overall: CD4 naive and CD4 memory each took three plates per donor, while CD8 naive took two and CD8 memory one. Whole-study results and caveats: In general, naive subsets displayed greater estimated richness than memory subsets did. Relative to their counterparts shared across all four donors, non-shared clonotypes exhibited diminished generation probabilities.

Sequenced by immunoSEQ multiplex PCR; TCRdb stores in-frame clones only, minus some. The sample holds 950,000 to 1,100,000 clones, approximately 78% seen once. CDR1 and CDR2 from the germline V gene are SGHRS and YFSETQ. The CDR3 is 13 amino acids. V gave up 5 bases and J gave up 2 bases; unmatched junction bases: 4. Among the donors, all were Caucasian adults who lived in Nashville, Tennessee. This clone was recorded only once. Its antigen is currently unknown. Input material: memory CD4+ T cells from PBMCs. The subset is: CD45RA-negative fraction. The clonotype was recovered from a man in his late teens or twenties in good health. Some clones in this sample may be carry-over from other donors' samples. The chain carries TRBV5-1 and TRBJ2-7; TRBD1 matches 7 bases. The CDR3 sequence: CASRRQGTYEQYF. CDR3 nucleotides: TGCGCCAGCAGGAGACAGGGTACCTACGAGCAGTACTTC. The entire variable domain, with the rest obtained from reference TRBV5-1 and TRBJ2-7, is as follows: KAGVTQTPRYLIKTRGQQVTLSCSPISGHRSVSWYQQTPGQGLQFLFEYFSETQRNKGNFPGRFSGRQFSNSRSEMNVSTLELGDSALYLCASRRQGTYEQYFGPGTRLTVT.